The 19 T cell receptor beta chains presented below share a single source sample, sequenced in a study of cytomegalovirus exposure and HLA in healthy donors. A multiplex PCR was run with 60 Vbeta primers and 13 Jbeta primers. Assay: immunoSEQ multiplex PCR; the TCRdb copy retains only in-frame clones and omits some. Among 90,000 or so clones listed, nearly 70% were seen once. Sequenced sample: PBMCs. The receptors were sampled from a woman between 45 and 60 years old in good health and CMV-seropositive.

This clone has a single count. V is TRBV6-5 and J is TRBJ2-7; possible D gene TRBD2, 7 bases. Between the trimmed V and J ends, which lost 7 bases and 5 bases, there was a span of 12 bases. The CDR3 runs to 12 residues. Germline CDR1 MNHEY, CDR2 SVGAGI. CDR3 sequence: CASTGGFNEQYF. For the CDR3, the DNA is TGTGCCAGCACGGGGGGCTTCAACGAGCAGTACTTC.

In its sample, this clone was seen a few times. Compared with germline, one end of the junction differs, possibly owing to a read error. In DNA form, the CDR3 reads TGCGCCAGCAGCCAAGATCCCCAACTCGGGACGTGGAGGGTTTTT. Residues: CASSQDPQLGTWRVF. The V and J genes are TRBV4-3 and TRBJ2-3, with a tentative D call TRBD2 (6 bases). The CDR3 contains 15 residues. Per the germline V gene, CDR1 is LGHNA and CDR2 is YSLEER.

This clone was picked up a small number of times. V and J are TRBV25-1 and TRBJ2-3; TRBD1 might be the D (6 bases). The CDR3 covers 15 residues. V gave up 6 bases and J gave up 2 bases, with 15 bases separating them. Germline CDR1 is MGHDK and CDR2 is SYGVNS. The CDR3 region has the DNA TGTGCCAGCAGCCGAACCCGACAGGTCACAGATACGCAGTATTTT. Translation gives CASSRTRQVTDTQYF.

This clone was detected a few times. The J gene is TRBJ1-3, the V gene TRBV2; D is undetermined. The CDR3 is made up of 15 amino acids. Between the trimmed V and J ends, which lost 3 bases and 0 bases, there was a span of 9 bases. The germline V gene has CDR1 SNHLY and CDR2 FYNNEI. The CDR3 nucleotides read TGTGCCAGCAGTGAGTTGGGCTTCTCTGGAAACACCATATATTTT. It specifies CASSELGFSGNTIYF.

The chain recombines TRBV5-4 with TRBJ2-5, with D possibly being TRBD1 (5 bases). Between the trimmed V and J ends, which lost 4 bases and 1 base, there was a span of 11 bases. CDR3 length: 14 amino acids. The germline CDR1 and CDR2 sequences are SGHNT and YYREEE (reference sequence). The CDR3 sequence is CASSPSGPQETQYF. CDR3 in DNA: TGTGCCAGCAGCCCTTCAGGGCCCCAAGAGACCCAGTACTTC.

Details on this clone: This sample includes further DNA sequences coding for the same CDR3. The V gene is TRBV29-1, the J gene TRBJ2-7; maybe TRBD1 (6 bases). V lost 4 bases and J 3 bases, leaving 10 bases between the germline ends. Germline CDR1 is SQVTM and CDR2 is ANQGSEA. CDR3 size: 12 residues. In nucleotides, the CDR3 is TGCAGCGTTGTACAGGGTAGCTACGAGCAGTACTTC. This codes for CSVVQGSYEQYF.

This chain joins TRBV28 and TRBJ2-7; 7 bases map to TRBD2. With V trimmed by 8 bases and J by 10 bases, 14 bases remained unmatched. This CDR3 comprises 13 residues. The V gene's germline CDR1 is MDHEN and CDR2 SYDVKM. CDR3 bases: TGTGCCAGCCGAGTTTCGGGACTACTGGTACAGTACTTC. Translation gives CASRVSGLLVQYF. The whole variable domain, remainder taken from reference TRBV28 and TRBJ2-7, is DVKVTQSSRYLVKRTGEKVFLECVQDMDHENMFWYRQDPGLGLRLIYFSYDVKMKEKGDIPEGYSVSREKKERFSLILESASTNQTSMYLCASRVSGLLVQYFGPGTRLTVT.

The CDR3 DNA reads TGTGCCAGCAGCCCGGCCCAACAGGGTCGCAATGAGCAGTTCTTC. This sequence encodes CASSPAQQGRNEQFF. This sequence joins TRBV7-3 and TRBJ2-1; D perhaps matches TRBD1 (6 bases). With 5 bases removed from V and 6 bases from J, the gap between germline ends came to 17 bases. CDR3 length equals 15 residues. The germline CDR1 and CDR2 sequences are SGHTA and FQGTGA.

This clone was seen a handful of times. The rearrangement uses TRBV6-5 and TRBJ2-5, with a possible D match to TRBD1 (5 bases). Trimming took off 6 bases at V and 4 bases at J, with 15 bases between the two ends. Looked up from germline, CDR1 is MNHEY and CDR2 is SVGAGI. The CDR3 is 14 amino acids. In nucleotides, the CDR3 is TGTGCCAGCAGCAACTTGGCAGGGTCAGAGACCCAGTACTTC. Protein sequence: CASSNLAGSETQYF.

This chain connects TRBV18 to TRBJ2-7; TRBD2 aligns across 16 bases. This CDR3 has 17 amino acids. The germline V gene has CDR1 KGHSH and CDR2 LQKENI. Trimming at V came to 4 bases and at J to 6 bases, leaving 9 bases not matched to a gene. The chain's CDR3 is CASSRPGLAGGSGEQYF. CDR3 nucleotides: TGTGCCAGCTCACGACCGGGACTAGCGGGAGGGAGTGGCGAGCAGTACTTC.

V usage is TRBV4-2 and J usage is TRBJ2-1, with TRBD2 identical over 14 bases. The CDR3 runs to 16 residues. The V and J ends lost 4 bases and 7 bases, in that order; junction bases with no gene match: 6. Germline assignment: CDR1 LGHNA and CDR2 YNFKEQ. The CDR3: CASSPPGLAGENEQFF. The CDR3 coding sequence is TGTGCCAGCAGCCCACCGGGACTAGCGGGAGAAAATGAGCAGTTCTTC.

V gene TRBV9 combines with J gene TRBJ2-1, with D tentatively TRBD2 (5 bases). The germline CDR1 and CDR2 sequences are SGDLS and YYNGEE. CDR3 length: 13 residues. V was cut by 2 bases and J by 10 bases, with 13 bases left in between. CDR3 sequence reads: CASSVGERGEQFF. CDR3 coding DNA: TGTGCCAGCAGCGTGGGAGAGCGAGGGGAGCAGTTCTTC.

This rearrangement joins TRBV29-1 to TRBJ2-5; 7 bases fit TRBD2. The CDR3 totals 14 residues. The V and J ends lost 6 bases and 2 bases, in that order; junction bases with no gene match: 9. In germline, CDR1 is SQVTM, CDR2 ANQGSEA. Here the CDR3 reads CSVDTGLGQETQYF. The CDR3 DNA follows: TGCAGCGTCGACACCGGACTAGGTCAAGAGACCCAGTACTTC.

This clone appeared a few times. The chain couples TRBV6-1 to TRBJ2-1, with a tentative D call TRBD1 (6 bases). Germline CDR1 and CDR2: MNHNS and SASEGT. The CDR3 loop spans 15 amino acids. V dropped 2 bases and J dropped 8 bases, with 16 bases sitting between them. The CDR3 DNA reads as TGTGCCAGCAGTGAATGGTGGGGGCGGTTGGATGAGCAGTTCTTC. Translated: CASSEWWGRLDEQFF.

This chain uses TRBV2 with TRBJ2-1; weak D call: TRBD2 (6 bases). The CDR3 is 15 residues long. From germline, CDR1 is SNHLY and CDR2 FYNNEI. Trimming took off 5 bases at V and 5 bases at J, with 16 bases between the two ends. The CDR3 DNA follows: TGTGCCAGCAGTCTCATTTCGGGAGCCCACAATGAGCAGTTCTTC. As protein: CASSLISGAHNEQFF.

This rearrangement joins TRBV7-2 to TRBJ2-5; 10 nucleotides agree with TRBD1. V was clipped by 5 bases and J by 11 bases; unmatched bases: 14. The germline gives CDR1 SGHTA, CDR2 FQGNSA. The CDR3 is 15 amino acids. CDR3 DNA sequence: TGTGCCAGCAGCCGTTGGGGGACAGGGGTTAGAGAGCAGTACTTC. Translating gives CASSRWGTGVREQYF. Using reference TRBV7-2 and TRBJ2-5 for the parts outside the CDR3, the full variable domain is GAGVSQSPSNKVTEKGKDVELRCDPISGHTALYWYRQSLGQGLEFLIYFQGNSAPDKSGLPSDRFSAERTGGSVSTLTIQRTQQEDSAVYLCASSRWGTGVREQYFGPGTRLLVL.

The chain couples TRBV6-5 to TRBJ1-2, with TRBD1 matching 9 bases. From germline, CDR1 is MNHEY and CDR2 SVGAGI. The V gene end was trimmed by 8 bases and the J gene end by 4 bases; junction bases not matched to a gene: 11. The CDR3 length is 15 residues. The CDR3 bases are TGTGCCAGCGGCTGGGGACAGGGTGGGACCTATGGCTACACCTTC. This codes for CASGWGQGGTYGYTF.

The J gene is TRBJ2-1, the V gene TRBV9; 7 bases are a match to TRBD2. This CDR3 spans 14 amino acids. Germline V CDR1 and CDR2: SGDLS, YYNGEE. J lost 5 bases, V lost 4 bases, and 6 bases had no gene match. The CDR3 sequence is CASSTRTSDNEQFF. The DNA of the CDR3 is TGTGCCAGCAGCACACGGACTAGTGACAATGAGCAGTTCTTC.

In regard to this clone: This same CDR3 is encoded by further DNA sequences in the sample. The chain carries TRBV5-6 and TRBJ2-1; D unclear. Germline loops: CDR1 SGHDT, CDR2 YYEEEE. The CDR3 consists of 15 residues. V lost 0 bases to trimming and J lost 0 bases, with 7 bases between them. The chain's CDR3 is CASSLAGSSYNEQFF. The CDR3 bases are TGTGCCAGCAGCTTGGCGGGTAGCTCCTACAATGAGCAGTTCTTC. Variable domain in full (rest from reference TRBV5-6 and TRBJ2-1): DAGVTQSPTHLIKTRGQQVTLRCSPKSGHDTVSWYQQALGQGPQFIFQYYEEEERQRGNFPDRFSGHQFPNYSSELNVNALLLGDSALYLCASSLAGSSYNEQFFGPGTRLTVL.